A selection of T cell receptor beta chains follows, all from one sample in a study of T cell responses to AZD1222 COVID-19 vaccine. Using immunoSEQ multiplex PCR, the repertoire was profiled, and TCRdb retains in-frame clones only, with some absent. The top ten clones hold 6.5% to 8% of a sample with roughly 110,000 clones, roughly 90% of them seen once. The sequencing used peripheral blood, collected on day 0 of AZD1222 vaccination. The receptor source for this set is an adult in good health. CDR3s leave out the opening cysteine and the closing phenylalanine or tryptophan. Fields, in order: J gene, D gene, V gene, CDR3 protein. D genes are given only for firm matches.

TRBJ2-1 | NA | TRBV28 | ASSLPTPNEQF
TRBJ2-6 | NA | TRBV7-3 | ASSQTAAGANVLT
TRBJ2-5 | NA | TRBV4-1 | ASSQRTQY
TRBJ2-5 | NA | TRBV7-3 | ASSLGGTALQETQY
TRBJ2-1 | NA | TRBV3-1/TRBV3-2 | ASTPLQGAYNEQF
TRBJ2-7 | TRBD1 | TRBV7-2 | ASSSRQGTYEQY
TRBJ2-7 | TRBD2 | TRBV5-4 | ASSLNGGSTLSYEQY
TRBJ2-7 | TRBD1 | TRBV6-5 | ASSLAGGGSYEQY
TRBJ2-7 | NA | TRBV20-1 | SASNRSSYEQY
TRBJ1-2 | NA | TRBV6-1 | ASSEVGRKPYGYT
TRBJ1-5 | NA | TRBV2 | ASSEMTGNQPQH
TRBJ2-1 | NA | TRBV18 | ASSRGADRVDEQF
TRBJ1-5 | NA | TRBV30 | AWEQGNNQPQH
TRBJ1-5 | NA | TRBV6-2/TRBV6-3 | ASSYSPSNQPQH
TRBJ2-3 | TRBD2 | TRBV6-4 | ASSDALAGSTQY
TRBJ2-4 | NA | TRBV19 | ASSTQSAKNIQY
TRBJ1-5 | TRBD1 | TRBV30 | AWSVPRDRASNQPQH
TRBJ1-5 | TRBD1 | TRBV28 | ASSPPGQGDSQPQH
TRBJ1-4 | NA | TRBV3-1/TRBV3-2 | ASSQGLITTNEKLF
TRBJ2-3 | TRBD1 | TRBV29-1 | SVARDSSTDTQY
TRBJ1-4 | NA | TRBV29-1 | SVQNGPKLF
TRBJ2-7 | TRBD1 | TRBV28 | ASNPPGQGFDEQY
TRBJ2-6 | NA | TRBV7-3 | ASSSSSGANVLT
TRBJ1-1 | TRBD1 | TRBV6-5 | ASSPFRDRAEAF
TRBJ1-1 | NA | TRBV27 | ASSFSHQGTEAF
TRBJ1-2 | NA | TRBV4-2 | ASSQEGNYGYT
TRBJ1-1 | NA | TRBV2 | ASSEEIRQVAF
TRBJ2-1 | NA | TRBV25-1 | ARDPGSYNEQF
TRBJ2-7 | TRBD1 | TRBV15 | ATSRDRGTGTLY
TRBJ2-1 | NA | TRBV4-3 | ASSQDNIPVGYNEQF
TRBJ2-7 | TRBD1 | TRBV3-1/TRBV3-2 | ASTPTGGSYEQY
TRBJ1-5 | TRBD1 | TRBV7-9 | ASSRNSPPGQGQRQPQH
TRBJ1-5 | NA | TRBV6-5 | ASSYSTEGNQPQH
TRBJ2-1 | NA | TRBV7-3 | ASSLTPGGVGEQF
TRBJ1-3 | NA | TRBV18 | ASSPWGDRNGNTIY
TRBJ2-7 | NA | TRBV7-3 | ASSLTTPDEQY
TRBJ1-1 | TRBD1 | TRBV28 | ASTNPRGRDTEAF
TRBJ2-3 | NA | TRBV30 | AWTHGGGDTQY
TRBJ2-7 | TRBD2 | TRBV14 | ASSQKLATYEQY
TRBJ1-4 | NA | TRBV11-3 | ASSLSTGLMKKLF
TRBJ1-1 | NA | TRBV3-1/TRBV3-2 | ASSHDQGNTEAF
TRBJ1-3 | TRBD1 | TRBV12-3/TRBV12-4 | ASRDRAGNTIY
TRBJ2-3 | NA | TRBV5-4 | ASGEGAYTDTQY
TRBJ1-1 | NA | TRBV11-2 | ASSLKGGTEVF
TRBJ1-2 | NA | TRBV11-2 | ASSPQAANYGYT
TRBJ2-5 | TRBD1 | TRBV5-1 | ASSDRASQETQY
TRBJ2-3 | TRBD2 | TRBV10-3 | AISKLTSGFTDTQY
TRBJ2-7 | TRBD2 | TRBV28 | ASSLWASGALRGQY